The clone carrying this T cell receptor beta chain was detected once. In the study's own analysis: Amplifying reference gene primers gave estimates of nucleated cell counts. Assay used: immunoSEQ multiplex PCR; TCRdb lists only in-frame clones, some missing. The V and J calls and clone size come from that table; D and trimming were worked out from the DNA. This sample yields over 120,000 clones, of which over 70% are seen a single time; around 11% belongs to the top ten. The data were taken from a study of blood T cell repertoires in COVID-19. Study-wide background: The United States, Italy and Spain supplied acute and convalescent COVID-19 samples.

Trimming shortened V by 1 base and J by 7 bases, and 13 bases separated the two germline ends. In germline, CDR1 is LGHDT, CDR2 YNNKEL (reference sequence). The CDR3 is made up of 14 amino acids. Categorization into cohorts depended on clinical history that participants reported. Two negative PCRs, clearance, or symptom resolution characterized the recovered Cohort 3 donors. Sequenced material: PBMCs or T cells enriched from blood (not recorded which). This chain uses TRBV3-1 (or the pseudogene TRBV3-2) with TRBJ1-2; D may be TRBD1 (5 bases). This clonotype was obtained from a man aged 60 to 75 who had recovered from COVID-19. The CDR3 DNA reads TGTGCCAGCAGCCAAGTACGACAGAACGGTGGCTACACCTTC. Protein: CASSQVRQNGGYTF.